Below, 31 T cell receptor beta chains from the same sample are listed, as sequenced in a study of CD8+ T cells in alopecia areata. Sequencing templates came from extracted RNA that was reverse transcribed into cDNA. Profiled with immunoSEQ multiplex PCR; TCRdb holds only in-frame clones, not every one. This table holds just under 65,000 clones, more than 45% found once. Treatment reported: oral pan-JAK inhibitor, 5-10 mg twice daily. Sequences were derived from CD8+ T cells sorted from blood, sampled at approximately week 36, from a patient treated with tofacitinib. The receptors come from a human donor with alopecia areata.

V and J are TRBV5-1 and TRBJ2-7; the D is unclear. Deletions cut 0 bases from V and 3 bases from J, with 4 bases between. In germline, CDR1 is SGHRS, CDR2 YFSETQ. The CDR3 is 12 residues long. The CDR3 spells CASSLGDYEQYF. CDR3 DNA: TGCGCCAGCAGCTTGGGGGACTACGAGCAGTACTTC.

The CDR3 nucleotides read TGCACCAGCAGCCAAACGTACCGACTAGCGGCCCTTAGGTGTGAGCAGTTCTTC. The encoded protein is CTSSQTYRLAALRCEQFF. This chain joins TRBV1 and TRBJ2-1; the table's D call, TRBD2, has no DNA check behind it. TRBV1 is labeled a pseudogene. The CDR3 covers 18 residues.

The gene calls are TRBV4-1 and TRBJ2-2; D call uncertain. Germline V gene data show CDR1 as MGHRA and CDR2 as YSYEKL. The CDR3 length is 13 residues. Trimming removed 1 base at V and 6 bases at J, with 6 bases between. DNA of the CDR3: TGCGCCAGCAGCCAAGCAACCTCCGGGGAGCTGTTTTTT. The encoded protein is CASSQATSGELFF.

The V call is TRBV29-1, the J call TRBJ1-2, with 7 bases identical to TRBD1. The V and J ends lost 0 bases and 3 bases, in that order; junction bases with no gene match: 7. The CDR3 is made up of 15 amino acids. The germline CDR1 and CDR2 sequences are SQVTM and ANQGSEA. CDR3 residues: CSVEDLSRGYYGYTF. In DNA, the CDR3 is TGCAGCGTTGAAGATCTGAGCAGGGGGTACTATGGCTACACCTTC.

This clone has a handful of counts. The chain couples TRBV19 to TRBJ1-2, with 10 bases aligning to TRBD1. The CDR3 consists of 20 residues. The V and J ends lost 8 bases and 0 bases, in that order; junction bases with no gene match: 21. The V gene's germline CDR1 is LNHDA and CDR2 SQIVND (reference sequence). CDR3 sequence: CASYPLPGTGELPANYGYTF. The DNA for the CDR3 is TGTGCCAGTTATCCCCTTCCCGGGACAGGGGAACTACCAGCTAACTATGGCTACACCTTC. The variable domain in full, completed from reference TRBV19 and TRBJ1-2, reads DGGITQSPKYLFRKEGQNVTLSCEQNLNHDAMYWYRQDPGQGLRLIYYSQIVNDFQKGDIAEGYSVSREKKESFPLTVTSAQKNPTAFYLCASYPLPGTGELPANYGYTFGSGTRLTVV.

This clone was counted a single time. CDR3 amino acids: CASSDGLLYNEQFF. CDR3 nucleotides: TGTGCCAGCAGCGATGGACTCCTCTACAATGAGCAGTTCTTC. The J gene is TRBJ2-1, the V gene TRBV5-6; possible D gene TRBD2, 5 bases. This CDR3 has 14 residues. The germline V gene encodes CDR1 SGHDT and CDR2 YYEEEE. Between the trimmed V and J ends, which lost 4 bases and 3 bases, there was a span of 11 bases.

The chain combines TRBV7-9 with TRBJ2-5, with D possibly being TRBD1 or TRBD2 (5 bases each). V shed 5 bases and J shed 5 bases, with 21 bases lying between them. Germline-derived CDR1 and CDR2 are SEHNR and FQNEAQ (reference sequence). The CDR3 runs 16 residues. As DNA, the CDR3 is TGTGCCAGCAGCCCCCGCGTGGAGGTGGGGCAGGAGACCCAGTACTTC. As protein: CASSPRVEVGQETQYF.

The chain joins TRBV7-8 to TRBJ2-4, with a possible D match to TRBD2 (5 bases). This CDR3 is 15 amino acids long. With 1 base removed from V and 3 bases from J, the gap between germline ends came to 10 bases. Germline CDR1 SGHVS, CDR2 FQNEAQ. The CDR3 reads CASSLVREDKNIQYF. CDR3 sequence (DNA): TGTGCCAGCAGCTTAGTCCGGGAAGACAAAAACATTCAGTACTTC.

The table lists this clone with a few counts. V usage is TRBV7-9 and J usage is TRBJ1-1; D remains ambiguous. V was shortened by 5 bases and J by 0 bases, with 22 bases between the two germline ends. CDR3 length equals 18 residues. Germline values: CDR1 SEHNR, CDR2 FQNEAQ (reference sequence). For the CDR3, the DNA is TGTGCCAGCAGCGAAAGGGATGTTGGTCACAGTATGAACACTGAAGCTTTCTTT. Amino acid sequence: CASSERDVGHSMNTEAFF.

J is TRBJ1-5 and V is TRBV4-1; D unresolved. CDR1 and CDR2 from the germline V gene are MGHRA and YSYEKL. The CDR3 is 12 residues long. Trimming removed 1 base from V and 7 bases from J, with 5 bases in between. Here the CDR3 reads CASSQVGQPQHF. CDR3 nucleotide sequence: TGCGCCAGCAGCCAAGTGGGGCAGCCCCAGCATTTT.

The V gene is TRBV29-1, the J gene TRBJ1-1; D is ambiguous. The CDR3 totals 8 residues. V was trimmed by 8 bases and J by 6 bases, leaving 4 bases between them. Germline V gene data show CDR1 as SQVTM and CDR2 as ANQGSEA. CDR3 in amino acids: CSSPEAFF. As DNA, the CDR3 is TGCAGCTCGCCTGAAGCTTTCTTT.

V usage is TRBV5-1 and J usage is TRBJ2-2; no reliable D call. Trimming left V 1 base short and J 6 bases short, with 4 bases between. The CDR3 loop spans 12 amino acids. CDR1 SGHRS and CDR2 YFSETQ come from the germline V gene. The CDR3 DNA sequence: TGCGCCAGCAGCTTGTTCGCCGGGGAGCTGTTTTTT. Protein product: CASSLFAGELFF.

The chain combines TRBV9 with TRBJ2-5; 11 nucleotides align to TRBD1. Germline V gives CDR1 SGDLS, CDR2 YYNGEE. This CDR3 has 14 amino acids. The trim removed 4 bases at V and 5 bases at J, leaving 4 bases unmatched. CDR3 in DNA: TGTGCCAGCAGCATCGGACAGGGGGCCGAGACCCAGTACTTC. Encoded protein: CASSIGQGAETQYF.

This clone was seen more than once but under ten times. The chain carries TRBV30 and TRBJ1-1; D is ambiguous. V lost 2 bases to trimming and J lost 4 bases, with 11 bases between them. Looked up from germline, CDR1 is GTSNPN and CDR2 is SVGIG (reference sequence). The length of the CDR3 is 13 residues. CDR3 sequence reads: CAWSKMGFTEAFF. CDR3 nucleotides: TGTGCCTGGAGTAAGATGGGGTTCACTGAAGCTTTCTTT.

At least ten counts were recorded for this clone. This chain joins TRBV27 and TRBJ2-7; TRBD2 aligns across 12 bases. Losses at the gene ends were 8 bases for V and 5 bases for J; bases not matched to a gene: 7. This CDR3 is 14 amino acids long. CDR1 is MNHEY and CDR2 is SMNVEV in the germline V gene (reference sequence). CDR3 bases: TGTGCCAGCGCTTTGACTAGCGGGAGCCACGAGCAGTACTTC. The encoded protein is CASALTSGSHEQYF.

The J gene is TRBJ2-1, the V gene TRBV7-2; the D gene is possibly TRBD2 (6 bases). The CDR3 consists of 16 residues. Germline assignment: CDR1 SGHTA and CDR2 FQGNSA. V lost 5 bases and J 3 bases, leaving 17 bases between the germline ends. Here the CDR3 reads CASSPYRRDRYNEQFF. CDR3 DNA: TGTGCCAGCAGCCCTTACAGGCGGGACCGCTACAATGAGCAGTTCTTC.

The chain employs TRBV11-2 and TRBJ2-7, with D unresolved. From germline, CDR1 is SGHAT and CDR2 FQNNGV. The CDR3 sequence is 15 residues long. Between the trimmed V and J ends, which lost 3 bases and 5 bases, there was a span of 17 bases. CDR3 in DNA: TGTGCCAGCAGCTTGTACTTTAGCCCTGGAGACGAGCAGTACTTC. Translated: CASSLYFSPGDEQYF.

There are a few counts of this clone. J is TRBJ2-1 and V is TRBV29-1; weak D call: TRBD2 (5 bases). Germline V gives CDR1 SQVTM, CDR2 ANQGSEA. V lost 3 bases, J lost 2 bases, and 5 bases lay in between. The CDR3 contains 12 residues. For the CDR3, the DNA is TGCAGCGTTGAGCGGGCCTACAATGAGCAGTTCTTC. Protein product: CSVERAYNEQFF.

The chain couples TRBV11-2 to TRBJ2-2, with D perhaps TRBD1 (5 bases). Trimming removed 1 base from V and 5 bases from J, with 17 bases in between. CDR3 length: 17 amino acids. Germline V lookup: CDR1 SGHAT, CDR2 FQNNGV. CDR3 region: CASSLVRPGWKTGELFF. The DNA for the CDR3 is TGTGCCAGCAGCTTAGTTCGTCCAGGGTGGAAGACCGGGGAGCTGTTTTTT.

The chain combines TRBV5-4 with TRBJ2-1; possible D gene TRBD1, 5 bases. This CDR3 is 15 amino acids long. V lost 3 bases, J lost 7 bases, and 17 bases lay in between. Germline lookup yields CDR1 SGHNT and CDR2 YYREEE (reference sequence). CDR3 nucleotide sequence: TGTGCCAGCAGCTCTGCTTCAGGGATGCTGAATGAGCAGTTCTTC. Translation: CASSSASGMLNEQFF.

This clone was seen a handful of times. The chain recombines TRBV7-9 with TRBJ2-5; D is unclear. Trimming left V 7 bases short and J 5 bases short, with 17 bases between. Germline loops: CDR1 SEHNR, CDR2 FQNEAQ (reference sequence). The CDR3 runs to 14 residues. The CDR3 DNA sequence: TGTGCCAGCATCCCGCCGGCGGAGAGGGAGACCCAGTACTTC. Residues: CASIPPAERETQYF.

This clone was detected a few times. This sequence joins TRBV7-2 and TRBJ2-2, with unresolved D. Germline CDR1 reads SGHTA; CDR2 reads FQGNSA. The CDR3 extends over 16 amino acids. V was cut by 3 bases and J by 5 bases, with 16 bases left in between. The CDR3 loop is CASSFPGGGSTGELFF. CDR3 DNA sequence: TGTGCCAGCAGCTTCCCGGGCGGCGGATCGACCGGGGAGCTGTTTTTT.

In nucleotides, the CDR3 is TGTGCCAGCAGCGCCGGAACGGCCAAAGAGACCCAGTACTTC. It specifies CASSAGTAKETQYF. This chain uses TRBV9 with TRBJ2-5; D not certain. From germline, CDR1 is SGDLS and CDR2 YYNGEE. This CDR3 contains 14 residues. Trimming shortened V by 3 bases and J by 3 bases, and 12 bases separated the two germline ends.

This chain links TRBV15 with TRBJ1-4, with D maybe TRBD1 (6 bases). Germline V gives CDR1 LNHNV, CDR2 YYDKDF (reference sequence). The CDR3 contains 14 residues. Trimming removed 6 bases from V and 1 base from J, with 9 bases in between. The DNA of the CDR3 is TGTGCCACCAGTCAAGGGGGAACTAATGAAAAACTGTTTTTT. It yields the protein CATSQGGTNEKLFF. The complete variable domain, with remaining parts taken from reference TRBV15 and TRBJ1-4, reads DAMVIQNPRYQVTQFGKPVTLSCSQTLNHNVMYWYQQKSSQAPKLLFHYYDKDFNNEADTPDNFQSRRPNTSFCFLDIRSPGLGDTAMYLCATSQGGTNEKLFFGSGTQLSVL.

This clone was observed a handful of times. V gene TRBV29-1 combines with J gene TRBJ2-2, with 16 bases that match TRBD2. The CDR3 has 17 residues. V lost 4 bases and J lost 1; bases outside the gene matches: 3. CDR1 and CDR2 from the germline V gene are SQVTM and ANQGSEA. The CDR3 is CSVGGTSGRGNTGELFF. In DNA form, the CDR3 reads TGCAGCGTTGGCGGGACTAGCGGGAGGGGGAACACCGGGGAGCTGTTTTTT.

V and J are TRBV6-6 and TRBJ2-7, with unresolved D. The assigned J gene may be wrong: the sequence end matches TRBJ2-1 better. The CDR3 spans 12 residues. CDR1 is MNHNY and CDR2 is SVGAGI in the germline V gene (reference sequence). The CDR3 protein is CASSDGRGEQFF. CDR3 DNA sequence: TGTGCCAGCAGCGACGGTCGTGGTGAGCAGTTCTTC.

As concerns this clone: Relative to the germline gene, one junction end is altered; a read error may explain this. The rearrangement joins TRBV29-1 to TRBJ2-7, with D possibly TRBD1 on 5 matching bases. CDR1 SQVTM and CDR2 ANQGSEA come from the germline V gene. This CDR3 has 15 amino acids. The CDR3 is CSVEGLLDRGYEQYF. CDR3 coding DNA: TGCAGCGTCGAAGGGCTTCTAGATAGGGGCTACGAGCAGTACTTC.

The CDR3 DNA reads as TGCAGCGTCACATCCGACGTCCGGCCCTACAATGAGCAGTTCTTC. This encodes CSVTSDVRPYNEQFF. The gene calls are TRBV29-1 and TRBJ2-1; the D is unclear. Trimming removed 6 bases from V and 2 bases from J, with 17 bases in between. CDR1 is SQVTM and CDR2 is ANQGSEA in the germline V gene. CDR3 length: 15 amino acids.

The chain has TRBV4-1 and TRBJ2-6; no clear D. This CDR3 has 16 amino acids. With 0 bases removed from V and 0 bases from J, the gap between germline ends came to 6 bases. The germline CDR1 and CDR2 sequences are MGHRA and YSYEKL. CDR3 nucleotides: TGCGCCAGCAGCCAAGAGATGGCCTCTGGGGCCAACGTCCTGACTTTC. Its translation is CASSQEMASGANVLTF.

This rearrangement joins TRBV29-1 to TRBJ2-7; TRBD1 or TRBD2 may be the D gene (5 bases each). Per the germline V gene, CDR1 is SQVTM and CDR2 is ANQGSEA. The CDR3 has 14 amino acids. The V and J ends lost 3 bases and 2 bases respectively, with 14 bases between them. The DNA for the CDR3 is TGCAGCGTTGAGGGCCCCGGGACCGCCTACGAGCAGTACTTC. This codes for CSVEGPGTAYEQYF.

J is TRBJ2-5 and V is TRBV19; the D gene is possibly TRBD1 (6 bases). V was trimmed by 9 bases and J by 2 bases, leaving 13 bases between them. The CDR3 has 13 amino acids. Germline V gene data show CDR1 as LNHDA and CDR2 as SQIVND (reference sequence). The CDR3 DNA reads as TGTGCCAGCCGTAGGGACACTCAAGAGACCCAGTACTTC. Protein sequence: CASRRDTQETQYF.